This T cell receptor beta chain was profiled in a study of siplizumab effects on memory and regulatory T cells. Study conclusions and caveats: Treg-derived clones made up an average of roughly 70% of mappable alloreactive CD4+ clones with siplizumab and roughly 29% in controls. The majority of clones, roughly 80-96% of proliferating CD4+ or CD8+ clones, lacked an assignable naive or memory phenotype. Apparently more diverse than memory cells, naive T cells also seemed major alloresponse contributors. Most alloreactive clones went unmapped to unstimulated subsets; only a minor fraction mapped.

The repertoire was sequenced with immunoSEQ multiplex PCR; TCRdb's copy has only in-frame clones and lacks some. The data hold approximately 100,000 clones, with roughly 94% observed a single time. As concerns this clone: Antigen: not known.

Per the germline V gene, CDR1 is MNHEY and CDR2 is SVGAGI. The ends lost 4 bases at V and 6 bases at J; junction bases unmatched: 9. The CDR3 consists of 16 residues. Material: Tregs sorted from blood. The origin of this receptor is a human donor in good health. The chain employs TRBV6-5 and TRBJ2-2; 9 positions match TRBD1. The CDR3 DNA reads TGTGCCAGCAGTTTTCGGGACAGGGATTTACCCGGGGAGCTGTTTTTT. This codes for CASSFRDRDLPGELFF.